This record looks at one T cell receptor beta chain sequence and its context. Germline V lookup: CDR1 LNHDA, CDR2 SQIVND (reference sequence). The V end was cut by 0 bases, the J end by 5 bases, with 13 bases between. The CDR3 spans 15 residues. This specimen belongs to a study of shared clonotypes between healthy human individuals. For the study at large: Each donor contributed plates that comprised three CD4 naive, three CD4 memory, two CD8 naive and one CD8 memory.

TCRdb keeps only in-frame clones here, not all; method: immunoSEQ multiplex PCR. The sample yields some 1.5 million clones, 95% to 99% seen once. The rearrangement joins TRBV19 to TRBJ2-5; D is undetermined. This clonotype was sampled from a man aged 25-45 years in good health. The sequenced material came from naive CD4+ T cells sorted from blood. Subset: CD45RA+ positively selected. CDR3 region: CASSIDSSGRETQYF. DNA of the CDR3: TGTGCCAGTAGTATAGATTCCTCAGGTCGGGAGACCCAGTACTTC. The whole variable domain, remainder taken from reference TRBV19 and TRBJ2-5, is DGGITQSPKYLFRKEGQNVTLSCEQNLNHDAMYWYRQDPGQGLRLIYYSQIVNDFQKGDIAEGYSVSREKKESFPLTVTSAQKNPTAFYLCASSIDSSGRETQYFGPGTRLLVL.